Each of the 12 T cell receptor beta chains below was sequenced from the same sample in a study of regulatory T cells in long-lasting Graves disease. The TCR beta library used iRepertoire HTBI primers with Arm-PCR amplification of CDR3. One entry per CDR3 protein, called by TCRdb with MiXCR from the multiplex PCR reads. The sample has approximately 360,000 distinct CDR3 sequences, about 10% seen once. Sample time point: newly diagnosed GD, antithyroid drugs for less than 3 months. Extracted RNA from PBMCs served as the source of the TCR library. This sample was shared with a second study, whose subject was T cells in Graves' hyperthyroidism and ophthalmopathy.

The sequencing here drew on peripheral blood mononuclear cells (PBMCs), taken at new diagnosis, from a patient treated with antithyroid drugs. These receptors were obtained from a woman between 18 and 29 years old with Graves disease.

The chain carries TRBV20-1 and TRBJ2-1, with D tentatively TRBD2 (7 bases). V lost 5 bases and J 2 bases, leaving 10 bases between the germline ends. CDR3 length: 13 residues. Per germline, CDR1 DFQATT and CDR2 SNEGSKA (reference sequence). CDR3 bases: TGCAGTGCTGGGGAGGGGGCCTACAATGAGCAGTTCTTC. It encodes CSAGEGAYNEQFF.

This clonotype was detected ten times or more. This sequence joins TRBV7-9 and TRBJ1-5; D not certain. V lost 8 bases, J lost 6 bases, and 14 bases lay in between. The CDR3 is 13 amino acids. The germline V gene encodes CDR1 SEHNR and CDR2 FQNEAQ (reference sequence). The CDR3 bases are TGTGCCAGCCGACGGGAAGTAGGTCAGCCCCAGCATTTT. Residues: CASRREVGQPQHF.

CDR3 amino acids: CASSTIPGAEAFF. As DNA, the CDR3 is TGTGCCAGCAGCACTATACCCGGGGCTGAAGCTTTCTTT. This rearrangement joins TRBV7-3 to TRBJ1-1; D gene unclear. CDR1 is SGHTA, CDR2 FQGTGA, per germline. V was cut by 5 bases and J by 6 bases, with 13 bases left in between. The CDR3 extends over 13 amino acids.

This clonotype was picked up many times. This rearrangement joins TRBV2 to TRBJ1-2; TRBD1 is a possible D gene (6 bases). This CDR3 spans 15 amino acids. Germline CDR1 is SNHLY and CDR2 is FYNNEI. V lost 0 bases, J lost 5 bases, and 13 bases lay in between. The CDR3 reads CASSEAIGQWYGYTF. The DNA for the CDR3 is TGTGCCAGCAGTGAAGCGATCGGACAGTGGTATGGCTACACCTTC.

With respect to this clonotype: It is likely a read error: a sequence one base away is far more abundant. The gene calls are TRBV10-3 and TRBJ2-1; 14 bases are shared with TRBD2. The J call may be faulty, since TRBJ2-5 better matches the DNA end. The CDR3 loop spans 19 amino acids. Germline values: CDR1 ENHRY, CDR2 SYGVKD. The CDR3 nucleotides are TGTGCCACCAGTGGGGGACTAGCGGGAGTGAGGCGGGTAGGAGAGACCCAGTACTTC. Its protein product is CATSGGLAGVRRVGETQYF.

The table lists this clonotype with many counts. The J gene is TRBJ1-1, the V gene TRBV6-5, with a tentative D call TRBD1 (5 bases). Trimming took off 0 bases at V and 4 bases at J, with 9 bases between the two ends. This CDR3 is 14 amino acids long. Germline V gene lookup returns CDR1 MNHEY and CDR2 SVGAGI. The CDR3 protein is CASSYSGGFTEAFF. DNA for the CDR3: TGTGCCAGCAGTTACTCGGGGGGATTCACTGAAGCTTTCTTT.

This clonotype was picked up a small number of times. The gene calls are TRBV4-2 and TRBJ1-1, with D possibly TRBD1 on 6 matching bases. CDR1 and CDR2 (germline): LGHNA, YNFKEQ. The CDR3 is 15 residues long. Trimming cost V 4 bases and J 0 bases, with 12 bases left between them. As DNA, the CDR3 is TGTGCCAGCAGCCCTTCGACAGGCTTGAACACTGAAGCTTTCTTT. Protein: CASSPSTGLNTEAFF.

Notes on this clonotype: This sequence may be a read error, since a much larger clone differs from it by one base. Because the CDR3 is missing its conserved closing phenylalanine or tryptophan, this is likely a read error. The chain links TRBV6-2 or TRBV6-3 to TRBJ2-1, with a weak D call TRBD2 (5 bases). The CDR3 runs to 16 residues. V was cut by 6 bases and J by 3 bases, with 18 bases left in between. The V gene's germline CDR1 is MNHEY and CDR2 SVGEGT. The CDR3 region has the DNA TGTGCCAGCAGGGCCCGCCACGAGGGTCTCTACAATGAGCAGTTCCTC. Its protein is CASRARHEGLYNEQFL.

In its sample, this clonotype was seen many times. The rearrangement uses TRBV4-3 and TRBJ2-3; D is undetermined. CDR1 is LGHNA and CDR2 is YSLEER in the germline V gene. V lost 0 bases and J 6 bases, leaving 13 bases between the germline ends. The CDR3 covers 15 residues. Here the CDR3 DNA reads TGCGCCAGCAGCCAAGAGCCGCTGGCCAGGGATACGCAGTATTTT. Residues: CASSQEPLARDTQYF.

This clonotype was found many times. This chain joins TRBV7-2 and TRBJ1-1; D remains ambiguous. V shed 5 bases and J shed 3 bases, with 16 bases lying between them. The CDR3 contains 15 residues. Germline V CDR1 and CDR2: SGHTA, FQGNSA. CDR3 nucleotides: TGTGCCAGCAGCCTCCTGGCCTCAAGGTACACTGAAGCTTTCTTT. This codes for CASSLLASRYTEAFF.

This clonotype was seen many times. The chain links TRBV20-1 to TRBJ2-1; weak D call: TRBD2 (5 bases). The V and J ends lost 4 bases and 4 bases respectively, with 11 bases between them. This CDR3 has 13 residues. CDR1 DFQATT and CDR2 SNEGSKA come from the germline V gene (reference sequence). The CDR3 sequence: CSATEESYNEQFF. CDR3 sequence (DNA): TGCAGTGCTACGGAGGAGAGTTACAATGAGCAGTTCTTC.

The chain uses TRBV7-3 and TRBJ1-6, with D possibly TRBD1 on 5 matching bases. V was trimmed by 4 bases and J by 8 bases, leaving 12 bases between them. The CDR3 is 14 amino acids. Germline V gene sequence: CDR1 SGHTA, CDR2 FQGTGA. CDR3 protein: CASSSTGPDSPLHF. CDR3 in DNA: TGTGCCAGCAGCTCAACAGGACCGGATTCACCCCTCCACTTT. Filled out from reference TRBV7-3 and TRBJ1-6, the complete variable domain reads GAGVSQTPSNKVTEKGKYVELRCDPISGHTALYWYRQSLGQGPEFLIYFQGTGAADDSGLPNDRFFAVRPEGSVSTLKIQRTERGDSAVYLCASSSTGPDSPLHFGNGTRLTVT.